This T cell receptor beta chain was profiled in a study of identical twins. Germline CDR1 is LGHNT and CDR2 is FRNRAP. The CDR3 consists of 16 residues. The ends were cut back, 1 base at V and 5 bases at J, with 17 bases in the middle. Study observations and caveats: Weaker excess sharing between twins was seen in beta out-of-frame sequences. Not following the same donors, the study drew its conclusions from cross-sectional statistical analysis. The study found that models underestimated out-of-frame TCR alpha sharing in monozygotic twins.

TCRdb reprocessed the 5' RACE reads via MiXCR and lists one record per CDR3 protein. The sample records about 240,000 distinct CDR3 sequences, 6% to 8% being singletons. This clonotype appeared a few times. The antigen remains undetermined. The sample was also reused in another study, on yellow fever vaccine responses in identical twins.

Sequenced sample: CD8+ T cells sorted from blood. This receptor was obtained from a woman between 18 and 29 years old in good health. The chain is built from TRBV12-5 and TRBJ1-1; D not resolved. CDR3 amino acids: CASGLDGDPLGTEAFF. The DNA of the CDR3 is TGTGCTAGTGGTTTGGACGGCGACCCCCTTGGGACTGAAGCTTTCTTT.